The clone carrying this T cell receptor beta chain was detected only a few times. Antigen specificity is unknown. iRepertoire HTBI primers and Arm-PCR of CDR3 regions built TCR beta libraries. TCRdb ran MiXCR on the multiplex PCR reads and lists one entry per CDR3 protein. The table shows roughly 440,000 distinct CDR3 sequences, with around 15% occurring only once. The CDR3 covers 15 residues. Trimming cost V 4 bases and J 0 bases, with 9 bases left between them. Specified time point: newly diagnosed GD, antithyroid drugs for less than 3 months. The TCR library was made from RNA extracted from PBMCs. These data belong to a study of regulatory T cells in long-lasting Graves disease. Whole-study findings and limits: With persistent disease, TRBV28, TRBJ1-2 and TRBJ2-5 were the favored segments. Peripheral blood was the sole material, not thyroid tissue.

This sample was shared with a second study, whose subject was T cells in Graves' hyperthyroidism and ophthalmopathy.

This material consisted of peripheral blood mononuclear cells (PBMCs), taken at new diagnosis, from a patient treated with antithyroid drugs. The chain joins TRBV12-3 or TRBV12-4 to TRBJ1-4; D ambiguous. The TCR was taken from a woman between 18 and 29 years old with Graves disease. CDR3 bases: TGTGCCAGCAGTTCCATGGGCGCAACTAATGAAAAACTGTTTTTT. It specifies CASSSMGATNEKLFF.